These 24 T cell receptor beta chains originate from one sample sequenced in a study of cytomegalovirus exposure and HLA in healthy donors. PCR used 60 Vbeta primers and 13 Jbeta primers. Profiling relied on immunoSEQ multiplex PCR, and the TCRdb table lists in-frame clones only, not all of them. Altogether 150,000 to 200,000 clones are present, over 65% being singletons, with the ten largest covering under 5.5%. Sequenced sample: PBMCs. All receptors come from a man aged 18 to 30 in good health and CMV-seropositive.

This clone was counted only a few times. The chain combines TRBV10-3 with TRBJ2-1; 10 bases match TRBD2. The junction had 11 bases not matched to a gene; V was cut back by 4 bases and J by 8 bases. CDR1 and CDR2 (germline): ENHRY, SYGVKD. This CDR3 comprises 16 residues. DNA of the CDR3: TGTGCCATCAGTGGCCGAGCGGGAGGGCCGGGCGATGAGCAGTTCTTC. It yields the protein CAISGRAGGPGDEQFF.

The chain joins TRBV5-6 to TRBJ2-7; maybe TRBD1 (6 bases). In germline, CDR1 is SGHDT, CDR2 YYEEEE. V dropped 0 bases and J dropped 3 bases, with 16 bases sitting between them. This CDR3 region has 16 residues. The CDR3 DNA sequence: TGTGCCAGCAGCTTGGGGGGGCGGACAGCCGGCTACGAGCAGTACGTC. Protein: CASSLGGRTAGYEQYV.

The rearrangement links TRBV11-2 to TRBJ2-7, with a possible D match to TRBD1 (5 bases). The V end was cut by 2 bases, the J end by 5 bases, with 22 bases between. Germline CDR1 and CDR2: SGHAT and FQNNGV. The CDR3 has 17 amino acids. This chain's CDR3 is CASSLTPVRGALHEQYV. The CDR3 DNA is TGTGCCAGCAGCTTAACCCCCGTTAGGGGCGCCCTCCACGAGCAGTACGTC.

The CDR3 sequence: CASSAAGGLRTQYV. CDR3 nucleotides: TGTGCCAGCAGCGCCGCCGGGGGTCTACGTACGCAGTACGTC. The chain links TRBV7-9 to TRBJ2-7, with D perhaps matching TRBD2 (6 bases). The CDR3 contains 14 residues. V was shortened by 5 bases and J by 9 bases, with 20 bases between the two germline ends. From germline, CDR1 is SEHNR and CDR2 FQNEAQ (reference sequence).

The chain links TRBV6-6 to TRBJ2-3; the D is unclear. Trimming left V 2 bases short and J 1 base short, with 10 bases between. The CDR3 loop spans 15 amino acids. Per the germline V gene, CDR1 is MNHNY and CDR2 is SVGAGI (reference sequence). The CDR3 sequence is CASSYERTRTDTQYF. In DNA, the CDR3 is TGTGCCAGCAGTTACGAGCGAACGCGCACAGATACGCAGTATTTT.

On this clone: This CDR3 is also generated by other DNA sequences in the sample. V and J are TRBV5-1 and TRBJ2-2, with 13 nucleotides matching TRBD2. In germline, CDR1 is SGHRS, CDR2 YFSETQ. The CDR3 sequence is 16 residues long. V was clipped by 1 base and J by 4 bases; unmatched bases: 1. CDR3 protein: CASSLRLAGGTGELFF. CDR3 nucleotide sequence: TGCGCCAGCAGCTTGCGACTAGCGGGAGGCACCGGGGAGCTGTTTTTT. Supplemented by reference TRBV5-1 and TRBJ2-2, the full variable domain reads KAGVTQTPRYLIKTRGQQVTLSCSPISGHRSVSWYQQTPGQGLQFLFEYFSETQRNKGNFPGRFSGRQFSNSRSEMNVSTLELGDSALYLCASSLRLAGGTGELFFGEGSRLTVL.

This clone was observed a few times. The CDR3 is CASSVEGTSSYNEQFF. The CDR3 DNA sequence: TGTGCCAGCAGCGTAGAAGGGACTAGCTCCTACAATGAGCAGTTCTTC. The chain couples TRBV9 to TRBJ2-1; 8 nucleotides match TRBD2. The V gene end was trimmed by 0 bases and the J gene end by 0 bases; junction bases not matched to a gene: 2. The CDR3 totals 16 residues. CDR1 and CDR2 (germline): SGDLS, YYNGEE. Full variable domain (rest looked up from reference TRBV9 and TRBJ2-1): DSGVTQTPKHLITATGQRVTLRCSPRSGDLSVYWYQQSLDQGLQFLIQYYNGEERAKGNILERFSAQQFPDLHSELNLSSLELGDSALYFCASSVEGTSSYNEQFFGPGTRLTVL.

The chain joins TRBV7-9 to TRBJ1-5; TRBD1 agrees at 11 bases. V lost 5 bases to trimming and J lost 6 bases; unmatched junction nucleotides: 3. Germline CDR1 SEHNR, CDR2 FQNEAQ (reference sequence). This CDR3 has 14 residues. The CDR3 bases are TGTGCCAGCAGCCCCGGGACAGGGGGTCAGCCCCAGCATTTT. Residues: CASSPGTGGQPQHF.

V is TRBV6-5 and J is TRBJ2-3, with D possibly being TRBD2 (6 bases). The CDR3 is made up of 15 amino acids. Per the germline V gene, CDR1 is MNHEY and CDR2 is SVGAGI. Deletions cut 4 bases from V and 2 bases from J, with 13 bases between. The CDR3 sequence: CASSSTSSVTDTQYF. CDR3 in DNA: TGTGCCAGCAGTTCCACTAGCTCTGTCACAGATACGCAGTATTTT.

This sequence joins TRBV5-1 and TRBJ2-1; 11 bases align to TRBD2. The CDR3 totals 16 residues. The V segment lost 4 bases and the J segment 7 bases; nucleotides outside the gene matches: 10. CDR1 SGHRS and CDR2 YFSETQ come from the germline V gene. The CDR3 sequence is CASSISGGARFNEQFF. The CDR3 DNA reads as TGCGCCAGCAGCATTAGCGGGGGGGCCAGATTTAATGAGCAGTTCTTC. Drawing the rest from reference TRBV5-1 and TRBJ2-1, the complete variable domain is KAGVTQTPRYLIKTRGQQVTLSCSPISGHRSVSWYQQTPGQGLQFLFEYFSETQRNKGNFPGRFSGRQFSNSRSEMNVSTLELGDSALYLCASSISGGARFNEQFFGPGTRLTVL.

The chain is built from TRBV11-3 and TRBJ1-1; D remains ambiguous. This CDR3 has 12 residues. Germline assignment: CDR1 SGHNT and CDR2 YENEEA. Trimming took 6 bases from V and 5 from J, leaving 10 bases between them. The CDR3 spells CASSSTETEAFF. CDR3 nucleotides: TGTGCCAGCAGTTCAACAGAGACTGAAGCTTTCTTT.

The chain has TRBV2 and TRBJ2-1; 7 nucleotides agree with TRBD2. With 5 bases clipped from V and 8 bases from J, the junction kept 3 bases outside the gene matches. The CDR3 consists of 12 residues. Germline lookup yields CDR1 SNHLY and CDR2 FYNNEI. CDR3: CASSLAGDEQFF. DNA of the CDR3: TGTGCCAGCAGTCTCGCGGGGGATGAGCAGTTCTTC.

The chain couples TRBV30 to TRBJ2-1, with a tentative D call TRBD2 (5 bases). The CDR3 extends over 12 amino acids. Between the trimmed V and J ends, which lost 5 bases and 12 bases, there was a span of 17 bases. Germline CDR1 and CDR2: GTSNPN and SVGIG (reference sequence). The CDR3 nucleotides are TGTGCCTGGCTGCGTGAGGACTGGGGGCAGTTCTTC. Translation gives CAWLREDWGQFF.

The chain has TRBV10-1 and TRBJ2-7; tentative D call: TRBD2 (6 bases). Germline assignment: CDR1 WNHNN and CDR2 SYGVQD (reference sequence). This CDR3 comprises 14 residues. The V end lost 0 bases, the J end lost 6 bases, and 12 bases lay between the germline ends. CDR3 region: CASSESVARGEQYV. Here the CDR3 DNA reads TGCGCCAGCAGTGAGTCAGTAGCGCGGGGCGAGCAGTACGTC.

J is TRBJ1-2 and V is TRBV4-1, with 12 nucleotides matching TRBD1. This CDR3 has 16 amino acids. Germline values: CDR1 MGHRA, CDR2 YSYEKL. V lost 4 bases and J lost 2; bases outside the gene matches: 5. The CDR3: CASSPGTGGSNYGYTF. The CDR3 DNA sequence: TGCGCCAGCAGCCCCGGGACAGGGGGCTCCAACTATGGCTACACCTTC.

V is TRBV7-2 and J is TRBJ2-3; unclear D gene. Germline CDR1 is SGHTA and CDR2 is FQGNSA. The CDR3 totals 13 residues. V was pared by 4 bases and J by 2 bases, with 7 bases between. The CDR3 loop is CASSSYPTDTQYF. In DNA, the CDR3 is TGTGCCAGCAGCTCCTACCCCACAGATACGCAGTATTTT.

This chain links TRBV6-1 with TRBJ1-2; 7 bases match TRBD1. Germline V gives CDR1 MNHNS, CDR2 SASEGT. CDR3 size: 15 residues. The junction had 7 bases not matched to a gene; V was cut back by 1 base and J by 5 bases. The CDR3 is CASSEEGTRGYGYTF. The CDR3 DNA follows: TGTGCCAGCAGTGAAGAGGGAACCAGGGGGTATGGCTACACCTTC.

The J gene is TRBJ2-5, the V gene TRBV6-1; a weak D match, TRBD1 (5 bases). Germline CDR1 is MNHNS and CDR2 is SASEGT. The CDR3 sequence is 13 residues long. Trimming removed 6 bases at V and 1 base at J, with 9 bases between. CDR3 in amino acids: CASRRQSQETQYF. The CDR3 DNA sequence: TGTGCCAGCAGGCGACAGTCCCAAGAGACCCAGTACTTC.

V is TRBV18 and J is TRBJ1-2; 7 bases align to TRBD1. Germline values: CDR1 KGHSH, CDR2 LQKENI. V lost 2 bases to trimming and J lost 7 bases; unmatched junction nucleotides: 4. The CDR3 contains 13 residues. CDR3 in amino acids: CASSPYDRAGYTF. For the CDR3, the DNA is TGTGCCAGCTCACCATACGACAGGGCTGGCTACACCTTC.

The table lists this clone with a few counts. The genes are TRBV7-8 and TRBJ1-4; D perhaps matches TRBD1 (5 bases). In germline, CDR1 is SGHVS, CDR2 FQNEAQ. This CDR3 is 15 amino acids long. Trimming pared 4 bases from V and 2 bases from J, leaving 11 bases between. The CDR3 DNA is TGTGCCAGCAGCTCCACGGGGGGTACTAATGAAAAACTGTTTTTT. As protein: CASSSTGGTNEKLFF.

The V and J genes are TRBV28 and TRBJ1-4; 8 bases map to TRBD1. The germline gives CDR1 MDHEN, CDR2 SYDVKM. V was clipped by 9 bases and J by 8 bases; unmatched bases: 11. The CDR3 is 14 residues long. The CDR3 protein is CASSRGQVGEKLFF. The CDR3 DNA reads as TGTGCCAGTTCCAGGGGGCAAGTAGGAGAAAAACTGTTTTTT.

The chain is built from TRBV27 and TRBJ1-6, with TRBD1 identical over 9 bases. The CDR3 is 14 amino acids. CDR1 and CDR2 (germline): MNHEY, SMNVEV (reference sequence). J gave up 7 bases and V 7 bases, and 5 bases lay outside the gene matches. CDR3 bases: TGTGCCAGCACCACAGGGGGCGCGAATTCACCCCTCCACTTT. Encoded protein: CASTTGGANSPLHF.

The CDR3 coding sequence is TGTGCCAGCAGCGACGGACAGGCGGCTAATGAAAAACTGTTTTTT. Its translation is CASSDGQAANEKLFF. This chain uses TRBV6-1 with TRBJ1-4, with 7 bases identical to TRBD1. Per germline, CDR1 MNHNS and CDR2 SASEGT. With V trimmed by 6 bases and J by 3 bases, 7 bases remained unmatched. This CDR3 spans 15 amino acids.

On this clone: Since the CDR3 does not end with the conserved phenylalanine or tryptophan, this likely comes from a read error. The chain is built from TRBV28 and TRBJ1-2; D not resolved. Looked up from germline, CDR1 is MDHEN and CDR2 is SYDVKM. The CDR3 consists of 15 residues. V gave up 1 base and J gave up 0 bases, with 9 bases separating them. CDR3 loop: CASSLYSGSNYGYTS. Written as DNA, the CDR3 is TGTGCCAGCAGTTTATATTCTGGTTCTAACTATGGCTACACCTCC.